These T cell receptor beta chains were read from a single sample in a study of CD8 T cells in ankylosing spondylitis. TCRdb processed the 5' RACE reads anew with MiXCR; each CDR3 protein has one entry. The profile shows about 360,000 distinct CDR3 sequences, roughly 20% of them singletons. Material: blood, either unsorted or a sorted T cell fraction (not recorded which). The receptor source for this set is a male donor with ankylosing spondylitis or in good health (not recorded which). Both conserved end residues are part of each CDR3. Fields, in order: D gene, clone size, V gene, J gene, CDR3 protein, CDR3 DNA. The D gene is left open where the match is weak. Clone size is shown for a subset of rows, as once, few, many or a class of expanded clone.

>TRBD2|many|TRBV24-1|TRBJ2-1
CATSASGGYTSYNEQFF
TGTGCCACCAGTGCTAGCGGGGGCTACACTTCCTACAATGAGCAGTTCTTC
>TRBD2|few|TRBV29-1|TRBJ2-1
CSVGTSGDEQFF
TGCAGCGTCGGGACTAGTGGGGATGAGCAGTTCTTC
>-|few|TRBV5-5|TRBJ2-3
CASSWTTTDTQYF
TGTGCCAGCAGCTGGACCACTACAGATACGCAGTATTTT
>TRBD1|few|TRBV4-1|TRBJ1-6
CASSGRQGSPLHF
TGCGCCAGCAGCGGACGACAGGGGTCACCCCTCCACTTT
>-|many|TRBV12-3/TRBV12-4|TRBJ2-5
CASSTGTEQETQYF
TGTGCCAGCAGTACCGGGACTGAACAAGAGACCCAGTACTTC
>TRBD2|few|TRBV12-3/TRBV12-4|TRBJ2-1
CASREGTLYNEQFF
TGTGCCAGCCGGGAGGGCACCCTATACAATGAGCAGTTCTTC
>-|few|TRBV19|TRBJ2-7
CASSPRDGSGDEQYF
TGTGCCAGTAGTCCCAGGGACGGGTCGGGGGACGAGCAGTACTTC
>-|-|TRBV12-3/TRBV12-4|TRBJ2-1
CASSLALAYNEQFF
TGTGCCAGCAGTTTAGCACTAGCCTACAATGAGCAGTTCTTC
>TRBD2|-|TRBV29-1|TRBJ2-5
CSVVAGVQYF
TGCAGCGTTGTAGCGGGGGTCCAGTACTTC
>-|few|TRBV4-1|TRBJ2-7
CASSQDLVVEQYF
TGCGCCAGCAGCCAAGATCTGGTAGTCGAGCAGTACTTC
>-|-|TRBV7-9|TRBJ1-1
CASSLEVSDTEAFF
TGTGCCAGCAGCTTAGAGGTCAGTGACACTGAAGCTTTCTTT
>-|many|TRBV12-3/TRBV12-4|TRBJ2-3
CASASTDTQYF
TGTGCCAGCGCCTCCACAGATACGCAGTATTTT
>-|-|TRBV12-3/TRBV12-4|TRBJ2-1
CASSSGRSYNEQFF
TGTGCCAGCAGTTCAGGTCGCAGCTACAATGAGCAGTTCTTC
>TRBD1|-|TRBV7-6|TRBJ2-1
CASSYPTTGANEQFF
TGTGCCAGCAGCTACCCAACAACAGGGGCGAATGAGCAGTTCTTC
>-|few|TRBV2|TRBJ1-1
CASTGRVGLAEAFF
TGTGCCAGCACCGGGAGGGTCGGCCTCGCTGAAGCTTTCTTT
>TRBD1|few|TRBV5-1|TRBJ2-7
CASSRAASTGAYEQYF
TGCGCCAGCTCAAGGGCTGCCTCGACAGGGGCCTACGAGCAGTACTTC
>-|-|TRBV27|TRBJ1-2
CASSSQGGNYGYTF
TGTGCCAGCAGTTCCCAGGGCGGTAACTATGGCTACACCTTC
>TRBD2|-|TRBV5-6|TRBJ2-1
CASTSGGGSSYNEQFF
TGTGCCAGCACCTCTGGGGGGGGAAGCTCCTACAATGAGCAGTTCTTC
>-|few|TRBV20-1|TRBJ2-7
CSARARDNYEQYF
TGCAGTGCTAGAGCCAGGGACAACTACGAGCAGTACTTC
>-|-|TRBV12-3/TRBV12-4|TRBJ1-1
CASSLGGKNTEAFF
TGTGCCAGCAGTTTAGGGGGGAAGAACACTGAAGCTTTCTTT
>TRBD1|-|TRBV7-9|TRBJ2-2
CASSLIQGAIGELFF
TGTGCCAGCAGCCTCATCCAGGGGGCAATCGGGGAGCTGTTTTTT
>-|-|TRBV15|TRBJ2-7
CATSRDLVGDEQYF
TGTGCCACCAGCAGAGATTTAGTCGGGGACGAGCAGTACTTC
>-|-|TRBV20-1|TRBJ1-1
CSARGPPGEVTEAFF
TGCAGTGCTAGGGGGCCCCCAGGGGAGGTGACTGAAGCTTTCTTT
>-|few|TRBV9|TRBJ2-2
CASSRGWAGQTTGELFF
TGTGCCAGCAGTCGTGGATGGGCAGGGCAGACCACCGGGGAGCTGTTTTTT
>-|-|TRBV29-1|TRBJ1-6
CSVVQTHSYNSPLHF
TGCAGCGTTGTCCAGACTCACTCCTATAATTCACCCCTCCACTTT
>TRBD1|-|TRBV29-1|TRBJ2-7
CSVESTGEDYEQYF
TGCAGCGTTGAATCGACAGGGGAGGATTACGAGCAGTACTTC
>-|few|TRBV24-1|TRBJ2-7
CATSDPQDFPPYEQYF
TGTGCCACCAGTGATCCTCAGGACTTCCCACCCTACGAGCAGTACTTC
>-|-|TRBV27|TRBJ2-7
CASSLHRDKTYEQYF
TGTGCCAGCAGTTTACACAGGGACAAGACCTACGAGCAGTACTTC
>TRBD2|few|TRBV7-9|TRBJ2-1
CASSLLSGGAYEQFF
TGTGCCAGCAGCTTACTCAGCGGGGGGGCATATGAGCAGTTCTTC
>-|-|TRBV20-1|TRBJ2-7
CSGRGRSYEQYF
TGCAGTGGGAGGGGGCGCTCCTACGAGCAGTACTTC
>TRBD2|few|TRBV5-5|TRBJ2-1
CASRPTAGGLLEQFF
TGTGCCAGCAGACCTACTGCGGGGGGGCTTTTGGAGCAGTTCTTC
>TRBD2|few|TRBV10-3|TRBJ2-4
CATAIPGLANIQYF
TGTGCCACCGCCATTCCGGGACTAGCAAACATTCAGTACTTC
>-|-|TRBV7-7|TRBJ2-5
CASSLRLAGETQYF
TGTGCTAGCAGCTTAAGGCTAGCCGGAGAGACCCAGTACTTC
>-|few|TRBV20-1|TRBJ1-2
CSARDWEYGYTF
TGCAGTGCTAGAGACTGGGAATATGGCTACACCTTC
>-|-|TRBV7-8|TRBJ2-1
CASSLVGGGLGNEQFF
TGTGCCAGCAGCTTAGTTGGGGGGGGCCTTGGCAATGAGCAGTTCTTC
>TRBD1|-|TRBV12-3/TRBV12-4|TRBJ2-3
CASSATGGADTQYF
TGTGCCAGCAGTGCGACAGGGGGTGCAGATACGCAGTATTTT
>-|few|TRBV5-1|TRBJ1-1
CASSLGRGQDTEAFF
TGCGCCAGCAGCTTGGGCCGGGGGCAGGACACTGAAGCTTTCTTT
>-|-|TRBV4-1|TRBJ2-5
CASSPLKASQETQYF
TGCGCCAGCAGCCCCCTCAAAGCCAGTCAGGAGACCCAGTACTTC
>-|few|TRBV9|TRBJ1-2
CASSASGGPYGYTF
TGTGCCAGCAGCGCCTCCGGGGGACCATATGGCTACACCTTC
>-|-|TRBV30|TRBJ2-7
CAWTDRAGEQYF
TGTGCCTGGACCGACAGGGCGGGGGAGCAGTACTTC
>-|-|TRBV27|TRBJ2-2
CASSLSGATGELFF
TGTGCCAGCAGTTTATCTGGAGCCACCGGGGAGCTGTTTTTT
>TRBD1|-|TRBV2|TRBJ2-5
CASSEPGTGETQYF
TGTGCCAGCAGTGAACCGGGGACAGGAGAGACCCAGTACTTC
>TRBD1|-|TRBV29-1|TRBJ2-5
CSVEAGQAQETQYF
TGCAGCGTTGAAGCGGGACAGGCTCAAGAGACCCAGTACTTC
>TRBD2|-|TRBV7-3|TRBJ2-3
CTSRLLNPGLAGTDTQYF
TGTACCAGCAGACTCCTCAACCCGGGACTAGCTGGCACAGATACGCAGTATTTT
>-|-|TRBV20-1|TRBJ2-7
CSARDLVAGDYGEQYF
TGCAGTGCTAGAGATTTAGTAGCAGGGGATTATGGCGAGCAGTACTTC
>TRBD2|-|TRBV20-1|TRBJ2-5
CSARGLAGEETQYF
TGCAGTGCTAGAGGCCTAGCGGGGGAAGAGACCCAGTACTTC
>TRBD2|few|TRBV4-1|TRBJ2-5
CASSQAGTKETQYF
TGCGCCAGCAGCCAAGCCGGGACTAAAGAGACCCAGTACTTC
>-|-|TRBV9|TRBJ2-1
CASSVGSEATYNEQFF
TGTGCCAGCAGCGTAGGTTCCGAAGCAACCTACAATGAGCAGTTCTTC
>-|few|TRBV4-1|TRBJ2-2
CASSQETPYGSVHTGELFF
TGCGCCAGCAGCCAAGAAACGCCCTACGGGAGCGTCCACACCGGGGAGCTGTTTTTT
>-|few|TRBV5-5|TRBJ2-2
CASSLGRHTGELFF
TGTGCCAGCAGCTTGGGGCGGCACACCGGGGAGCTGTTTTTT